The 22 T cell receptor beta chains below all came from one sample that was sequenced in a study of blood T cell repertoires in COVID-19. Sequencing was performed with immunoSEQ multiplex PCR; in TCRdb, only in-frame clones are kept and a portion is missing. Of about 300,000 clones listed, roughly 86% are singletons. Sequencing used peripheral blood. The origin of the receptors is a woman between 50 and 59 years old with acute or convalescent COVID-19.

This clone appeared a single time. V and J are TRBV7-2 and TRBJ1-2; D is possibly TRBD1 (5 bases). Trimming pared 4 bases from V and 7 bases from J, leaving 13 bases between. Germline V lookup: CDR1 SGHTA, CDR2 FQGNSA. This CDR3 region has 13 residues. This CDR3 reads CASSWGGLGGYTF. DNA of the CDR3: TGTGCCAGCAGCTGGGGGGGACTAGGTGGCTACACCTTC.

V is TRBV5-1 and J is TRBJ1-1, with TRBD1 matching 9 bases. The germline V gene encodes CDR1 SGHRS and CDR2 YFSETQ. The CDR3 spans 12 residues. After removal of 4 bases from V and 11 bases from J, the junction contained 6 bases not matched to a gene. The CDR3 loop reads CASSPGQGLAFF. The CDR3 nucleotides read TGCGCCAGCAGCCCGGGACAGGGACTGGCTTTCTTT.

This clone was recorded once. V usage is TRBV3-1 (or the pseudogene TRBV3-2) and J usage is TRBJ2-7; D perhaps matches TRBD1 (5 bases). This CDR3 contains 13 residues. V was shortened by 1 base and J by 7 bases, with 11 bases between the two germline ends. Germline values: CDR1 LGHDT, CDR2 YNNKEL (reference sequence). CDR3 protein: CASSQVRAEEQYF. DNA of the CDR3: TGTGCCAGCAGCCAAGTCAGGGCGGAGGAGCAGTACTTC.

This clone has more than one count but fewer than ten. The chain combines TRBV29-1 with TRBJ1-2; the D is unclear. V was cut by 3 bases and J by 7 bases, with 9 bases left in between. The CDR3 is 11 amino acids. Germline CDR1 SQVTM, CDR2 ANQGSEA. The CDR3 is CSVERRLGYTF. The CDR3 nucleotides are TGCAGCGTTGAGCGGCGCCTTGGCTACACCTTC.

CDR3 loop: CASSLDPSSPLHF. In DNA form, the CDR3 reads TGTGCCAGCAGTTTGGACCCTAGCTCACCCCTCCACTTT. The chain couples TRBV28 to TRBJ1-6; D remains unclear. Germline lookup yields CDR1 MDHEN and CDR2 SYDVKM. The CDR3 length is 13 residues. Trimming took off 3 bases at V and 10 bases at J, with 10 bases between the two ends.

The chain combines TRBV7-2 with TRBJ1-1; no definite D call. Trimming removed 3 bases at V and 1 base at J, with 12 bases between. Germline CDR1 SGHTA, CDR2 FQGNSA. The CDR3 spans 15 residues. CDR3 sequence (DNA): TGTGCCAGCAGCTTCAGACCGGGAGGGAACACTGAAGCTTTCTTT. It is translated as CASSFRPGGNTEAFF. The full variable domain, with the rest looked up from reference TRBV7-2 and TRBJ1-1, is GAGVSQSPSNKVTEKGKDVELRCDPISGHTALYWYRQSLGQGLEFLIYFQGNSAPDKSGLPSDRFSAERTGGSVSTLTIQRTQQEDSAVYLCASSFRPGGNTEAFFGQGTRLTVV.

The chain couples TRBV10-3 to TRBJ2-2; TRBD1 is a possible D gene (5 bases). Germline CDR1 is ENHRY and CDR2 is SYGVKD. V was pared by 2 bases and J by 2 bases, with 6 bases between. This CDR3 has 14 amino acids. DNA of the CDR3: TGTGCCATCAGTGAGGGACAAAACACCGGGGAGCTGTTTTTT. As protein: CAISEGQNTGELFF.

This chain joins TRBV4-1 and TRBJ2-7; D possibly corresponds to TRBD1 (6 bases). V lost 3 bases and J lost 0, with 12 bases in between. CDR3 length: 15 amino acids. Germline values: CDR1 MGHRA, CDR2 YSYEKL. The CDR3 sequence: CASSHGQLSSYEQYF. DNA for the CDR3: TGCGCCAGCAGCCACGGACAGTTGAGCTCCTACGAGCAGTACTTC.

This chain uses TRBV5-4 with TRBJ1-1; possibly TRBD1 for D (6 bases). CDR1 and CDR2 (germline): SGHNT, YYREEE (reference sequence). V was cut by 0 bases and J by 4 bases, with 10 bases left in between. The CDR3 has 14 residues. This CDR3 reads CASSLAQGSTEAFF. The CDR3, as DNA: TGTGCCAGCAGCTTGGCTCAGGGGAGCACTGAAGCTTTCTTT.

CDR3 coding DNA: TGTGCCAGCAGTTACTCACACGTCAGCAATCAGCCCCAGCATTTT. Translated: CASSYSHVSNQPQHF. J is TRBJ1-5 and V is TRBV6-5; no clear D. CDR3 length: 15 amino acids. From germline, CDR1 is MNHEY and CDR2 SVGAGI. V was clipped by 0 bases and J by 1 base, with 7 bases between them.

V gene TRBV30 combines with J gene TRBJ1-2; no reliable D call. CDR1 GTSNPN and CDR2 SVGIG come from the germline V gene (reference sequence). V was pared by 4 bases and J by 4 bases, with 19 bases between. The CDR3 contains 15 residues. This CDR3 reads CAWTTQSLTRYGYTF. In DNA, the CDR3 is TGTGCCTGGACCACACAGAGCCTGACCCGCTATGGCTACACCTTC.

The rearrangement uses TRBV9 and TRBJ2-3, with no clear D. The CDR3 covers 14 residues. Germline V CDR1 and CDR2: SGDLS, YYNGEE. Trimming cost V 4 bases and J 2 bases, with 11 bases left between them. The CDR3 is CASSPPYNTDTQYF. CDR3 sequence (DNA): TGTGCCAGCAGCCCCCCGTATAACACAGATACGCAGTATTTT.

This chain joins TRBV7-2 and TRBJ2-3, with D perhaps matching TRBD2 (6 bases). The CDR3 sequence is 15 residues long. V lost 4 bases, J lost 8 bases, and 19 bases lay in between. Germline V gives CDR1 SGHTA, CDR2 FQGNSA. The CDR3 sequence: CASSSPTGRRGTQYF. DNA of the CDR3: TGTGCCAGCAGCTCGCCGACCGGGAGAAGGGGTACGCAGTATTTT.

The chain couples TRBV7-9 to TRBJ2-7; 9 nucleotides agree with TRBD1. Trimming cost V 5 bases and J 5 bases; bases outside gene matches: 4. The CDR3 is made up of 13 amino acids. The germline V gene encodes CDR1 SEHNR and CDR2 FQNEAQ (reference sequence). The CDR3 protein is CASSDRGVDEQYF. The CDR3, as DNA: TGTGCCAGCAGCGACAGGGGGGTCGACGAGCAGTACTTC.

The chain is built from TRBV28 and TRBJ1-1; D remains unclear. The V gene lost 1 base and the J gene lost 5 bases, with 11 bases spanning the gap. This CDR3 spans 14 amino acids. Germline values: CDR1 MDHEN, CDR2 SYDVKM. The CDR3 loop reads CASSLYEGRTEAFF. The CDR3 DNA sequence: TGTGCCAGCAGTTTATACGAGGGAAGGACTGAAGCTTTCTTT.

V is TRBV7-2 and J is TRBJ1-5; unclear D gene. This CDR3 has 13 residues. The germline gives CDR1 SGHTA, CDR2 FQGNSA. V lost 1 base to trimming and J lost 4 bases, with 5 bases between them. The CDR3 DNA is TGTGCCAGCAGCTTAGATCCGAATCAGCCCCAGCATTTT. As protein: CASSLDPNQPQHF.

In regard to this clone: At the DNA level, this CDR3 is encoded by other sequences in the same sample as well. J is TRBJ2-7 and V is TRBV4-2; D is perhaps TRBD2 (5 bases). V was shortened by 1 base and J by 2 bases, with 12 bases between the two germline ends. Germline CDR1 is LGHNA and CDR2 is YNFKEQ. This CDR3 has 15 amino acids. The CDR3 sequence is CASSQGLADPYEQYF. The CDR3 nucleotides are TGTGCCAGCAGCCAAGGTCTAGCAGATCCCTACGAGCAGTACTTC.

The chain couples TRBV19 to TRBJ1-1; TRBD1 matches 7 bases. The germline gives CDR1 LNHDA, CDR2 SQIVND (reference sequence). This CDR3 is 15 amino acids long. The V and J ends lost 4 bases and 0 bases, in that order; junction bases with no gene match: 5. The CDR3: CASSREGQLNTEAFF. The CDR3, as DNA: TGTGCCAGTAGTAGAGAGGGACAGTTGAACACTGAAGCTTTCTTT.

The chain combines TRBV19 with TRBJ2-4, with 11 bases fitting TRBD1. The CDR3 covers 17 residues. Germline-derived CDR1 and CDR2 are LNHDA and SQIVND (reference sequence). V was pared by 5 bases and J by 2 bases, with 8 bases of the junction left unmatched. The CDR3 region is CASSPRGQGVTKNIQYF. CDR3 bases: TGTGCCAGTAGTCCAAGGGGACAGGGGGTGACCAAAAACATTCAGTACTTC.

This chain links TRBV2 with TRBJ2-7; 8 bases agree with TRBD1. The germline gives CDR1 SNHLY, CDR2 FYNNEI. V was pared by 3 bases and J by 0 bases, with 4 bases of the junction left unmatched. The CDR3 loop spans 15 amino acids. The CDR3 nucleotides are TGTGCCAGCAGTGAGGGACAGGTCCTCTCCTACGAGCAGTACTTC. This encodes CASSEGQVLSYEQYF.

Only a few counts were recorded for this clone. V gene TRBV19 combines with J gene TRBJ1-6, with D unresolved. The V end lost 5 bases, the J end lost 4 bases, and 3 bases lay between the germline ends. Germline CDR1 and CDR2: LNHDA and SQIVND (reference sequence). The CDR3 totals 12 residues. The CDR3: CASSLYNSPLHF. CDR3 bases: TGTGCCAGTAGTCTTTATAATTCACCCCTCCACTTT.

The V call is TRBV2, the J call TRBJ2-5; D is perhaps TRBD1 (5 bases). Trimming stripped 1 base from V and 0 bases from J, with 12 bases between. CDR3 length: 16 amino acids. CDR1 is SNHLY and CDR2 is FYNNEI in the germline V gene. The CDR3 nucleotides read TGTGCCAGCAGTGAAGGCAGGGCCCGGGACCAAGAGACCCAGTACTTC. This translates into CASSEGRARDQETQYF. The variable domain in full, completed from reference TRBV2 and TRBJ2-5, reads EPEVTQTPSHQVTQMGQEVILRCVPISNHLYFYWYRQILGQKVEFLVSFYNNEISEKSEIFDDQFSVERPDGSNFTLKIRSTKLEDSAMYFCASSEGRARDQETQYFGPGTRLLVL.